This T cell receptor (beta chain) was documented in a study of OX40 agonist ivuxolimab in advanced cancers. In the study overall: Dose-escalation cases comprised hepatocellular carcinoma, melanoma, renal cell or head and neck cancer. Findings of the study overall: Normalized expansion of T-cell clones was also low for some nonresponders.

In the case of this clone: Its cognate antigen is unknown.

Sequencing was performed with immunoSEQ multiplex PCR; in TCRdb, only in-frame clones are kept and a portion is missing. The sample lists 45,000 to 55,000 clones, about 83% occurring once. Germline assignment: CDR1 SEHNR and CDR2 FQNEAQ (reference sequence). Trimming pared 5 bases from V and 4 bases from J, leaving 16 bases between. CDR3 length: 15 amino acids. The chain uses TRBV7-9 and TRBJ2-3; D might be TRBD2 (5 bases). This specimen consisted of CD4+ or CD8+ T cells sorted from blood, obtained in a trial of the OX40 agonist ivuxolimab. This TCR derives from an adult with an advanced solid tumor such as melanoma, head and neck, liver or kidney cancer. Here the CDR3 reads CASSPGSLRADTQYF. Written as DNA, the CDR3 is TGTGCCAGCAGCCCCGGGTCCTTGCGGGCAGATACGCAGTATTTT.